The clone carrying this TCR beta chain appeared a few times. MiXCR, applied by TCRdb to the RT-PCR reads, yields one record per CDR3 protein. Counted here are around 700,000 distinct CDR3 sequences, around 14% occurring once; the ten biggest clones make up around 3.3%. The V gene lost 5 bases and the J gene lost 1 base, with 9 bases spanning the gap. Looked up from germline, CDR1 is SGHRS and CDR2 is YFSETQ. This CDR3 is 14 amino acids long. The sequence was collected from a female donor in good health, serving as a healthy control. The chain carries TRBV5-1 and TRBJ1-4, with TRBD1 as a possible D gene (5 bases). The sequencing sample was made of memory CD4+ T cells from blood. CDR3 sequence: CASRTGVTNEKLFF. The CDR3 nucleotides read TGCGCCAGCAGGACGGGGGTAACTAATGAAAAACTGTTTTTT.